This TCR beta chain stems from a study of T cells after posttransplantation cyclophosphamide listed by TCRdb under 2016. As for the study more broadly: The study tracked T cell repertoire reconstitution by TRB sequencing after myeloablative bone marrow transplantation using posttransplantation cyclophosphamide as GVHD prophylaxis. Samples from some 33 PTCy-treated patients and under 20 related bone marrow donors of those patients were subjected to antigen receptor sequencing. TRB sequencing was performed on blood from all 34 PTCy patients with 1-year posttransplant specimens. Up to 3 additional blood samples from 2 to 5.2 years after transplant were also TRB-sequenced in 3 patients, as was pretransplant blood from several patients. TRA and TRB clonality were tightly correlated in roughly ten samples, so subsequent TCR analyses focused on TRB only. Public TRB sequences were searched against a database of over 3,600 sequences associated with responses to pathogens, tumor antigens, self-antigens and alloantigens.

The table lists this clone with many counts. Its antigen remains undetermined. Base qualities are missing; no much larger clone stands one base away. Overall results and qualifications from the work: Donor-recipient similarity was low at 1-2 months but rose over the first year, and later blood repertoires were often dominated by donor CD8+ memory clones. Across 45 or so patients, TRB clonality was highly associated with recipient CMV seropositivity and CMV reactivation, and PTCy diversity was similar to diversity in CNI/methotrexate controls. The TRB repertoires of T cells infiltrating skin or GI tract showed only limited overlap with the TRB repertoires of T cells in blood.

Measured from the cysteine to the phenylalanine, the CDR3 is 13 residues long. The only DNA kept is the CDR3, 39 bases in frame from the first base. V is shortened by 0 bases, J by 4 bases, and the region joining them spans 9 bases. CDR1 GTSNPN and CDR2 SVGIG were looked up in the germline V gene (reference sequence). Genomic DNA was the input for TRB sequencing, which was run either with the immunoSEQ assay at survey resolution or with the hsTCRB kit. The original methods were these. The immunoSEQ software handled the initial read processing, while the LymphoSeq R package was used for the repertoire analyses. Clonality was computed as 1 minus normalized Shannon entropy, and a Gini coefficient was also calculated for each TRB dataset. To infer phenotypes in unsorted samples, TRB sequences from sorted subsets of the recipient or donor were mapped onto the unsorted samples of the same recipient. This immuneACCESS table, as held by TCRdb, lists in-frame sequences with V and J called but not all clones. Of the missing ones, under half trace to an unresolved V gene in checked studies; the others have no known cause. The V and J calls and clone size were taken over from that table, and D and trimming were inferred from the DNA. This sample has 25,000 to 30,000 clones, none of them a singleton. The top ten clones comprise approximately 3% of the sample.

Peripheral blood samples were provided by related bone marrow donors on the day of marrow donation. Peripheral blood and bone marrow mononuclear cells were isolated by Ficoll-Hypaque density centrifugation and cryopreserved. What was sequenced was PBMCs. The TCR originated in an older woman in good health, CMV-negative, and a related stem cell transplant donor. The sequence links TRBV30 to TRBJ1-1, with the identity of the D gene unclear. The DNA sequence is TGTGCCTGGAGTGTACTAGGGATCACTGAAGCTTTCTTT. This yields the protein CAWSVLGITEAFF.